One sample yielded the 32 T cell receptor beta chains listed below, sequenced in a study of identical twins. TCRdb analysed the 5' RACE reads with MiXCR anew, one entry per CDR3 protein. The sample has hundreds of thousands of distinct CDR3 sequences, roughly 7.1% seen once; the top ten hold 1.6%. These data also formed part of another study, on yellow fever vaccine responses in identical twins.

Sequenced material: PBMCs. The receptors were sampled from a woman younger than 30 in good health.

The V gene is TRBV12-3 or TRBV12-4, the J gene TRBJ2-5, with TRBD1 matching 7 bases. The CDR3 loop spans 13 amino acids. Trimming cost V 7 bases and J 2 bases; bases outside gene matches: 4. This CDR3 is CASNRGFQETQYF. DNA of the CDR3: TGTGCCAGCAACAGGGGCTTTCAAGAGACCCAGTACTTC.

The gene calls are TRBV11-1 and TRBJ1-1; D is possibly TRBD1 (5 bases). Germline CDR1 SGHAT, CDR2 FQDESV (reference sequence). The V end was cut by 0 bases, the J end by 8 bases, with 13 bases between. This CDR3 is built from 14 residues. DNA for the CDR3: TGTGCCAGCAGCTTAGCGACCGGGACTGTAGAAGCTTTCTTT. It is translated as CASSLATGTVEAFF.

Many counts were recorded for this clonotype. This chain joins TRBV6-4 and TRBJ2-3; 8 nucleotides align to TRBD2. Losses at the gene ends were 5 bases for V and 4 bases for J; bases not matched to a gene: 5. The CDR3 has 14 amino acids. Per the germline V gene, CDR1 is MRHNA and CDR2 is SNTAGT. In nucleotides, the CDR3 is TGTGCCAGCAGTCCGACTAGCGATCCAGATACGCAGTATTTT. As protein: CASSPTSDPDTQYF.

This clonotype was observed a handful of times. The chain employs TRBV4-1 and TRBJ2-1, with D unresolved. The V gene lost 1 base and the J gene lost 0 bases, with 10 bases spanning the gap. Germline V gene data show CDR1 as MGHRA and CDR2 as YSYEKL. This CDR3 comprises 16 residues. The CDR3 nucleotides read TGCGCCAGCAGCCAAGGGGTACAGATCTCCTACAATGAGCAGTTCTTC. This encodes CASSQGVQISYNEQFF.

This clonotype was recorded a few times. The rearrangement links TRBV6-2 or TRBV6-3 to TRBJ1-5, with TRBD1 matching 8 bases. The germline gives CDR1 MNHEY, CDR2 SVGEGT. The trim removed 6 bases at V and 11 bases at J, leaving 15 bases unmatched. CDR3 size: 15 residues. Here the CDR3 reads CASRKDRAGVWSQHF. The DNA of the CDR3 is TGTGCCAGCAGAAAGGACAGGGCCGGGGTGTGGTCCCAGCATTTT.

This clonotype occurred a few times. The J gene is TRBJ2-3, the V gene TRBV28; 11 bases agree with TRBD2. This CDR3 is 16 amino acids long. CDR1 MDHEN and CDR2 SYDVKM come from the germline V gene. V was clipped by 1 base and J by 4 bases; unmatched bases: 4. CDR3 amino acids: CASSLYSGGAADTQYF. The CDR3 nucleotides are TGTGCCAGCAGTTTATATAGCGGGGGGGCCGCAGATACGCAGTATTTT.

The V gene is TRBV5-1, the J gene TRBJ1-3; 8 nucleotides match TRBD1. Trimming cost V 0 bases and J 4 bases; bases outside gene matches: 3. In germline, CDR1 is SGHRS, CDR2 YFSETQ. The CDR3 covers 15 residues. CDR3: CASSLGQGQGNTIYF. In DNA form, the CDR3 reads TGCGCCAGCAGCTTGGGACAGGGGCAAGGAAACACCATATATTTT.

At least ten counts were recorded for this clonotype. This rearrangement joins TRBV29-1 to TRBJ2-7; the D is unclear. The CDR3 length is 12 residues. The ends were cut back, 4 bases at V and 4 bases at J, with 11 bases in the middle. Germline assignment: CDR1 SQVTM and CDR2 ANQGSEA. CDR3 residues: CSVGLHNYEQYF. CDR3 DNA sequence: TGCAGCGTTGGCCTTCATAATTACGAGCAGTACTTC.

This clonotype was seen ten or more times. As DNA, the CDR3 is TGCGCCAGCAGCTTGGAGACAGTCTACCGGGGTGGCTACACCTTC. This codes for CASSLETVYRGGYTF. The rearrangement links TRBV5-1 to TRBJ1-2; possibly TRBD1 for D (5 bases). The CDR3 runs to 15 residues. Germline V gene lookup returns CDR1 SGHRS and CDR2 YFSETQ. Trimming removed 0 bases from V and 7 bases from J, with 16 bases in between.

In this sample, this clonotype turned up a few times. This rearrangement joins TRBV10-3 to TRBJ2-7, with TRBD2 matching 9 bases. CDR1 and CDR2 (germline): ENHRY, SYGVKD. The V and J ends lost 9 bases and 3 bases, in that order; junction bases with no gene match: 12. The CDR3 loop spans 15 amino acids. The CDR3 DNA reads TGTGCCATTCGTCCCTTTAGCGGGAGTCTCTACGAGCAGTACTTC. Amino acid sequence: CAIRPFSGSLYEQYF.

This clonotype came up a few times. The chain couples TRBV2 to TRBJ2-7; 13 bases are a match to TRBD2. The V segment lost 6 bases and the J segment 0 bases; nucleotides outside the gene matches: 11. Germline V gene data show CDR1 as SNHLY and CDR2 as FYNNEI. This CDR3 is built from 18 residues. This CDR3 is CASRLPPGLAGSSYEQYF. The CDR3 nucleotides read TGTGCCAGCAGGTTACCCCCGGGACTAGCGGGGAGCTCCTACGAGCAGTACTTC.

This clonotype was detected ten times or more. V usage is TRBV27 and J usage is TRBJ2-2, with D unresolved. V was clipped by 3 bases and J by 4 bases, with 12 bases between them. The germline V gene has CDR1 MNHEY and CDR2 SMNVEV (reference sequence). This CDR3 contains 15 residues. The CDR3 here is CASSLGPVGTGELFF. DNA for the CDR3: TGTGCCAGCAGTTTGGGCCCCGTGGGCACCGGGGAGCTGTTTTTT.

This clonotype has just a few counts. This chain uses TRBV15 with TRBJ2-5; 8 bases line up with TRBD2. The length of the CDR3 is 16 residues. The V and J ends lost 3 bases and 2 bases, in that order; junction bases with no gene match: 8. Looked up from germline, CDR1 is LNHNV and CDR2 is YYDKDF (reference sequence). The CDR3 loop is CATSRLAGGGQETQYF. The CDR3, as DNA: TGTGCCACCAGCAGGTTGGCGGGAGGAGGGCAAGAGACCCAGTACTTC.

Many counts were recorded for this clonotype. The chain combines TRBV2 with TRBJ2-3; 8 nucleotides align to TRBD2. Trimming at V came to 6 bases and at J to 5 bases, leaving 4 bases not matched to a gene. The germline V gene has CDR1 SNHLY and CDR2 FYNNEI. CDR3 length equals 13 residues. The CDR3 nucleotides read TGTGCCAGCAGCTCCGGGGGGGTAGATACGCAGTATTTT. Translation gives CASSSGGVDTQYF.

This clonotype was observed many times. V gene TRBV24-1 combines with J gene TRBJ2-1, with 7 bases that match TRBD1. J gave up 8 bases and V 0 bases, and 9 bases lay outside the gene matches. Germline assignment: CDR1 KGHDR and CDR2 SFDVKD. The CDR3 sequence is 16 residues long. CDR3 residues: CATSDLEGADYDEQFF. CDR3 in DNA: TGTGCCACCAGTGATTTGGAGGGGGCGGATTACGATGAGCAGTTCTTC.

V is TRBV7-2 and J is TRBJ2-6, with no clear D. V dropped 0 bases and J dropped 4 bases, with 13 bases sitting between them. Germline V gene data show CDR1 as SGHTA and CDR2 as FQGNSA. This CDR3 is 17 amino acids long. CDR3 amino acids: CASSLAWVRSGANVLTF. CDR3 DNA: TGTGCCAGCAGCTTAGCGTGGGTGCGCTCAGGGGCCAACGTCCTGACTTTC.

The chain recombines TRBV15 with TRBJ2-1; TRBD1 is a possible D gene (8 bases). Trimming removed 6 bases at V and 5 bases at J, with 14 bases between. The CDR3 sequence is 14 residues long. Germline CDR1 LNHNV, CDR2 YYDKDF (reference sequence). Written as DNA, the CDR3 is TGTGCCACCAGAACAGGGGGGGAAGACAATGAGCAGTTCTTC. Translated, it gives CATRTGGEDNEQFF.

This rearrangement joins TRBV7-6 to TRBJ1-4; D is uncertain. The ends were cut back, 5 bases at V and 3 bases at J, with 13 bases in the middle. Germline V lookup: CDR1 SGHVS, CDR2 FNYEAQ. The CDR3 consists of 15 residues. CDR3 nucleotides: TGTGCCAGCAGCCCCTCAGCCGCGGCTAATGAAAAACTGTTTTTT. It encodes CASSPSAAANEKLFF.

The chain joins TRBV11-2 to TRBJ2-7, with a tentative D call TRBD1 (6 bases). The CDR3 runs to 17 residues. With 1 base removed from V and 0 bases from J, the gap between germline ends came to 16 bases. Germline CDR1 reads SGHAT; CDR2 reads FQNNGV. The CDR3 sequence: CASSLVWSDSNSYEQYF. CDR3 nucleotides: TGTGCCAGCAGCTTAGTTTGGTCGGACAGTAACTCCTACGAGCAGTACTTC. The variable domain in full, completed from reference TRBV11-2 and TRBJ2-7, reads EAGVAQSPRYKIIEKRQSVAFWCNPISGHATLYWYQQILGQGPKLLIQFQNNGVVDDSQLPKDRFSAERLKGVDSTLKIQPAKLEDSAVYLCASSLVWSDSNSYEQYFGPGTRLTVT.

The sample holds one count of this clonotype. The V and J genes are TRBV20-1 and TRBJ2-1, with D perhaps given as TRBD1 or TRBD2 (5 bases each). The CDR3 has 15 amino acids. Germline CDR1 reads DFQATT; CDR2 reads SNEGSKA (reference sequence). Trimming shortened V by 5 bases and J by 3 bases, and 17 bases separated the two germline ends. CDR3 sequence: CSAGAPSRNYNEQFF. In DNA, the CDR3 is TGCAGTGCTGGGGCCCCTAGCAGAAACTACAATGAGCAGTTCTTC.

The table lists this clonotype with a few counts. This CDR3 reads CASSYWETGDTEAFF. The CDR3 bases are TGTGCCAGCAGTTACTGGGAGACAGGGGACACTGAAGCTTTCTTT. The rearrangement joins TRBV6-5 to TRBJ1-1; 8 positions agree with TRBD1. The CDR3 length is 15 residues. Germline V gene data show CDR1 as MNHEY and CDR2 as SVGAGI. V shed 1 base and J 3 bases; nucleotides not matched to a gene: 4.

The J gene is TRBJ1-4, the V gene TRBV6-5; D gene unclear. V shed 2 bases and J shed 7 bases, with 11 bases lying between them. CDR3 length: 14 residues. From germline, CDR1 is MNHEY and CDR2 SVGAGI. Written as DNA, the CDR3 is TGTGCCAGCAGTTACCACCAATACAGTGAAAAACTGTTTTTT. Its translation: CASSYHQYSEKLFF.

This clonotype was seen more than once but under ten times. This rearrangement joins TRBV28 to TRBJ1-1, with 7 bases fitting TRBD1. V was clipped by 6 bases and J by 1 base; unmatched bases: 20. The germline gives CDR1 MDHEN, CDR2 SYDVKM. This CDR3 spans 19 amino acids. This CDR3 is CASSINLQGKLNRNTEAFF. CDR3 coding DNA: TGTGCCAGCAGCATTAACCTACAGGGGAAATTAAATAGGAACACTGAAGCTTTCTTT.

This clonotype has a handful of counts. The chain couples TRBV9 to TRBJ2-2, with D unresolved. Per the germline V gene, CDR1 is SGDLS and CDR2 is YYNGEE. This CDR3 has 15 residues. Deletions cut 4 bases from V and 0 bases from J, with 10 bases between. The CDR3 spells CASSPRASNTGELFF. In DNA, the CDR3 is TGTGCCAGCAGCCCAAGGGCTTCGAACACCGGGGAGCTGTTTTTT.

The chain has TRBV20-1 and TRBJ2-1; the match to TRBD2 covers 9 bases. The CDR3 length is 11 residues. Germline V gene sequence: CDR1 DFQATT, CDR2 SNEGSKA (reference sequence). V shed 7 bases, J shed 6 bases, and the junction held 1 base outside the gene matches. The chain's CDR3 is CSGAGGNEQFF. As DNA, the CDR3 is TGCAGTGGAGCGGGGGGCAATGAGCAGTTCTTC.

The chain combines TRBV18 with TRBJ2-3; TRBD1 might be the D (6 bases). The CDR3 runs 14 residues. Germline assignment: CDR1 KGHSH and CDR2 LQKENI. V lost 2 bases to trimming and J lost 7 bases, with 13 bases between them. The CDR3 DNA follows: TGTGCCAGCTCACCAGAAGGGACAACAAATACGCAGTATTTT. This sequence encodes CASSPEGTTNTQYF.

The chain recombines TRBV5-1 with TRBJ1-2; 12 nucleotides line up with TRBD1. This CDR3 comprises 18 residues. With 2 bases clipped from V and 3 bases from J, the junction kept 11 bases outside the gene matches. CDR1 is SGHRS and CDR2 is YFSETQ in the germline V gene. The CDR3 DNA reads as TGCGCCAGCAGCTTTATTGCCGGGACAGGGGGCTCTCACTATGGCTACACCTTC. It translates to CASSFIAGTGGSHYGYTF.

The rearrangement uses TRBV5-6 and TRBJ2-5, with D possibly being TRBD2 (5 bases). V was cut by 2 bases and J by 5 bases, with 10 bases left in between. The CDR3 is 13 residues long. Germline-derived CDR1 and CDR2 are SGHDT and YYEEEE. CDR3 residues: CASSFDGEETQYF. In DNA form, the CDR3 reads TGTGCCAGCAGCTTTGACGGGGAGGAGACCCAGTACTTC.

This clonotype showed up just a few times. The chain is built from TRBV3-1 and TRBJ2-1; 13 bases are shared with TRBD2. The CDR3 covers 17 residues. Trimming took 3 bases from V and 1 from J; bases not matched to a gene: 3. The germline gives CDR1 LGHDT, CDR2 YNNKEL (reference sequence). The CDR3, as DNA: TGTGCCAGCAGCCACGGACTAGCGGGGGTGTCCTACAATGAGCAGTTCTTC. The encoded protein is CASSHGLAGVSYNEQFF.

The sample holds many counts of this clonotype. This chain uses TRBV3-1 with TRBJ1-3; D gene ambiguous. Germline V gene sequence: CDR1 LGHDT, CDR2 YNNKEL (reference sequence). V was trimmed by 1 base and J by 2 bases, leaving 6 bases between them. This CDR3 comprises 14 residues. CDR3 loop: CASSQGRAGNTIYF. CDR3 DNA sequence: TGTGCCAGCAGCCAAGGGAGAGCTGGAAACACCATATATTTT.

The chain is built from TRBV20-1 and TRBJ2-1; 7 bases match TRBD2. The length of the CDR3 is 16 residues. The trim removed 4 bases at V and 0 bases at J, leaving 9 bases unmatched. Germline-derived CDR1 and CDR2 are DFQATT and SNEGSKA (reference sequence). CDR3 DNA: TGCAGTGCTAATACTCGCCGGGGGGACTCCTACAATGAGCAGTTCTTC. This codes for CSANTRRGDSYNEQFF.

There are a few counts of this clonotype. V gene TRBV11-2 combines with J gene TRBJ1-6; D is unclear. Germline V CDR1 and CDR2: SGHAT, FQNNGV. CDR3 length: 14 residues. Trimming removed 0 bases at V and 10 bases at J, with 10 bases between. Here the CDR3 DNA reads TGTGCCAGCAGCTTAGATGGGGATAGATCACCCCTCCACTTT. Translation: CASSLDGDRSPLHF.